The 2 T cell receptor beta chains below come from one sample, sequenced in a study of cytomegalovirus exposure and HLA in healthy donors. A multiplex PCR was run with 60 Vbeta primers and 13 Jbeta primers. Produced via immunoSEQ multiplex PCR; TCRdb's table is partial and in-frame only. The repertoire table contains around 130,000 clones. The source material was PBMCs. The receptors originated from an older woman in good health and CMV-seronegative.

This chain uses TRBV6-5 with TRBJ2-2; D uncertain. Germline V gene lookup returns CDR1 MNHEY and CDR2 SVGAGI. Trimming pared 3 bases from V and 2 bases from J, leaving 13 bases between. The CDR3 contains 16 residues. The CDR3 is CASSYYSSGNTGELFF. The CDR3 bases are TGTGCCAGCAGTTATTATAGTTCGGGTAACACCGGGGAGCTGTTTTTT.

The V and J genes are TRBV28 and TRBJ2-1; the match to TRBD2 covers 11 bases. Germline V CDR1 and CDR2: MDHEN, SYDVKM. The CDR3 has 15 amino acids. The J segment lost 5 bases and the V segment lost 4 bases, leaving 4 bases of the junction unmatched. The CDR3 region has the DNA TGTGCCAGCAGTTCGCTAGCGGGGGGAGACAATGAGCAGTTCTTC. Translation: CASSSLAGGDNEQFF.